The sequence of this TCR beta chain was determined in a study of cytomegalovirus exposure and HLA in healthy donors. Whole-study results and caveats: The authors reported that TCR beta sequences could predict HLA-A and HLA-B alleles. These predictions were accurate for most subjects in the first cohort.

This clone was recorded once. Its antigen is not known. Vbeta (60) and Jbeta (13) primers were used in the PCR. Per the authors' pipeline: Later analysis identified tens of millions of unique TCR beta chains, around 10 million shared. Using immunoSEQ multiplex PCR, the repertoire was profiled, and TCRdb retains in-frame clones only, with some absent. That table is the source of V, J and clone size, and D and trimming were worked out from the DNA. The sample gives fewer than 150,000 clones, approximately 83% of which show up once; 3% to 3.5% is in the top ten. CDR1 is GTSNPN, CDR2 SVGIG, per germline (reference sequence). This CDR3 spans 12 amino acids. V lost 4 bases, J lost 6 bases, and 13 bases lay in between.

This TCR was recovered from a middle-aged man in good health and CMV-seronegative. The source material was PBMCs. The gene calls are TRBV30 and TRBJ2-7; D remains ambiguous. CDR3 nucleotides: TGTGCCTGGACAGGCCCCTCTCTCGAGCAGTACTTC. Translation: CAWTGPSLEQYF.